Shown below are 18 T cell receptor beta chains from a single sample sequenced in a study of cytomegalovirus exposure and HLA in healthy donors. With 60 Vbeta and 13 Jbeta primers, the PCR was carried out. Profiling relied on immunoSEQ multiplex PCR, and the TCRdb table lists in-frame clones only, not all of them. The sample data list around 120,000 clones. Sequenced: PBMCs. These TCRs come from a man in his forties or fifties in good health and CMV-seronegative.

The rearrangement uses TRBV11-3 and TRBJ1-4; D is unresolved. V was clipped by 0 bases and J by 13 bases, with 12 bases between them. There are 13 residues in the CDR3. Germline CDR1 reads SGHNT; CDR2 reads YENEEA. For the CDR3, the DNA is TGTGCCAGCAGCTTAGATAAGACCGGCGGACTGTTTTTT. Amino acids: CASSLDKTGGLFF.

This sequence joins TRBV5-1 and TRBJ2-2, with TRBD1 matching over 9 bases. V trimming: 4 bases; J trimming: 5 bases; junction bases outside the gene matches: 9. CDR3 length: 16 amino acids. The germline V gene has CDR1 SGHRS and CDR2 YFSETQ. In DNA form, the CDR3 reads TGCGCCAGCAGCCAAGCGACAGGGGGTAGTACCGGGGAGCTGTTTTTT. It yields the protein CASSQATGGSTGELFF.

This chain joins TRBV29-1 and TRBJ1-1, with TRBD1 as a possible D gene (6 bases). Germline loops: CDR1 SQVTM, CDR2 ANQGSEA. V was cut by 6 bases and J by 4 bases, with 12 bases left in between. The CDR3 runs to 12 residues. Written as DNA, the CDR3 is TGCAGCGTAGTCCAGGGGATCACTGAAGCTTTCTTT. Translating it yields CSVVQGITEAFF.

The rearrangement joins TRBV6-6 to TRBJ1-2; a possible D gene is TRBD1 (6 bases). Germline CDR1 and CDR2: MNHNY and SVGAGI (reference sequence). Trimming cost V 2 bases and J 4 bases, with 17 bases left between them. The CDR3 sequence is 16 residues long. CDR3 nucleotide sequence: TGTGCCAGCAGTTACCCCAGTTTCCAGGGGAGCTATGGCTACACCTTC. Translation: CASSYPSFQGSYGYTF.

The rearrangement links TRBV30 to TRBJ2-3; TRBD1 aligns across 10 bases. The CDR3 has 16 residues. CDR1 and CDR2 (germline): GTSNPN, SVGIG (reference sequence). After removal of 0 bases from V and 5 bases from J, the junction contained 8 bases not matched to a gene. CDR3: CAWSVPRTGGQDTQYF. CDR3 DNA: TGTGCCTGGAGTGTACCAAGGACAGGGGGTCAAGATACGCAGTATTTT.

The V gene is TRBV29-1, the J gene TRBJ1-1, with 7 bases that match TRBD1. In germline, CDR1 is SQVTM, CDR2 ANQGSEA. V shed 2 bases, J shed 4 bases, and the junction held 7 bases outside the gene matches. The CDR3 consists of 14 residues. The CDR3 loop reads CSVEFTGTVTEAFF. CDR3 nucleotide sequence: TGCAGCGTTGAATTTACCGGGACAGTCACTGAAGCTTTCTTT. Full variable domain (missing parts from reference TRBV29-1 and TRBJ1-1): SAVISQKPSRDICQRGTSLTIQCQVDSQVTMMFWYRQQPGQSLTLIATANQGSEATYESGFVIDKFPISRPNLTFSTLTVSNMSPEDSSIYLCSVEFTGTVTEAFFGQGTRLTVV.

V usage is TRBV6-5 and J usage is TRBJ1-2, with 8 bases identical to TRBD1. The CDR3 runs 15 residues. Germline lookup yields CDR1 MNHEY and CDR2 SVGAGI. Trimming took 7 bases from V and 3 from J; bases not matched to a gene: 10. The CDR3 is CASTPLTGVDYGYTF. The CDR3, as DNA: TGTGCCAGCACCCCTTTGACAGGGGTTGACTATGGCTACACCTTC.

The chain links TRBV18 to TRBJ1-1; 10 bases are shared with TRBD1. V shed 2 bases and J 11 bases; nucleotides not matched to a gene: 5. The CDR3 length is 13 residues. Germline V gene lookup returns CDR1 KGHSH and CDR2 LQKENI. The DNA of the CDR3 is TGTGCCAGCTCACCATTCGACAGGGGGCCGGCTTTCTTT. Encoded protein: CASSPFDRGPAFF.

This CDR3 is CASSRGSTSTDTQYF. CDR3 sequence (DNA): TGTGCCAGCAGCCGAGGCTCAACTAGCACAGATACGCAGTATTTT. The chain employs TRBV6-5 and TRBJ2-3, with D hard to call. Germline V CDR1 and CDR2: MNHEY, SVGAGI. CDR3 length: 15 residues. V was shortened by 6 bases and J by 0 bases, with 13 bases between the two germline ends.

The rearrangement links TRBV18 to TRBJ1-3; D remains unclear. CDR3 size: 14 residues. Germline V gene lookup returns CDR1 KGHSH and CDR2 LQKENI. V was shortened by 0 bases and J by 7 bases, with 10 bases between the two germline ends. The CDR3 sequence: CASSPPGNANTIYF. CDR3 nucleotides: TGTGCCAGCTCACCACCGGGCAACGCCAACACCATATATTTT.

The chain is built from TRBV2 and TRBJ2-6; D is unclear. Germline CDR1 SNHLY, CDR2 FYNNEI. This CDR3 is built from 12 residues. The germline V and J ends were trimmed by 3 bases and 9 bases, with 6 bases remaining between them. The CDR3 reads CASSERDNVLTF. Written as DNA, the CDR3 is TGTGCCAGCAGTGAGAGAGACAACGTCCTGACTTTC.

The J gene is TRBJ2-2, the V gene TRBV7-9; D is unresolved. This CDR3 is 13 amino acids long. Germline V gene data show CDR1 as SEHNR and CDR2 as FQNEAQ (reference sequence). The germline V and J ends were trimmed by 3 bases and 5 bases, with 7 bases remaining between them. The CDR3 DNA sequence: TGTGCCAGCAGCTTCCCGGGTACCGGGGAGCTGTTTTTT. It specifies CASSFPGTGELFF. Filled out from reference TRBV7-9 and TRBJ2-2, the complete variable domain reads DTGVSQNPRHKITKRGQNVTFRCDPISEHNRLYWYRQTLGQGPEFLTYFQNEAQLEKSRLLSDRFSAERPKGSFSTLEIQRTEQGDSAMYLCASSFPGTGELFFGEGSRLTVL.

V usage is TRBV10-3 and J usage is TRBJ1-1, with 10 nucleotides matching TRBD1. V lost 4 bases, J lost 3 bases, and 2 bases stayed unmatched. Germline V gene lookup returns CDR1 ENHRY and CDR2 SYGVKD. This CDR3 contains 14 residues. CDR3 bases: TGTGCCATCAGTGGAGGACAGGGGGACACTGAAGCTTTCTTT. Amino acid sequence: CAISGGQGDTEAFF.

CDR3 residues: CASSHDRLDQPQHF. In nucleotides, the CDR3 is TGCGCCAGCAGCCACGACAGGCTTGATCAGCCCCAGCATTTT. The chain recombines TRBV4-3 with TRBJ1-5; tentative D call: TRBD1 (6 bases). Germline CDR1 and CDR2: LGHNA and YSLEER. This CDR3 has 14 amino acids. Trimming stripped 3 bases from V and 5 bases from J, with 11 bases between.

The CDR3 sequence: CATSSPLLEAFF. CDR3 nucleotides: TGTGCCACCAGCAGCCCCCTACTTGAAGCTTTCTTT. The rearrangement links TRBV15 to TRBJ1-1; no reliable D call. The V end was cut by 3 bases, the J end by 7 bases, with 9 bases between. The CDR3 spans 12 residues. CDR1 is LNHNV, CDR2 YYDKDF, per germline (reference sequence).

The chain links TRBV6-5 to TRBJ1-6, with D hard to call. This CDR3 region has 12 residues. V was cut by 2 bases and J by 8 bases, with 4 bases left in between. Germline V gene lookup returns CDR1 MNHEY and CDR2 SVGAGI. The CDR3 spells CASSYTDSPLHF. The CDR3 DNA follows: TGTGCCAGCAGTTACACGGATTCACCCCTCCACTTT.

This chain links TRBV18 with TRBJ1-1, with 8 bases identical to TRBD1. V shed 6 bases and J 7 bases; nucleotides not matched to a gene: 16. In germline, CDR1 is KGHSH, CDR2 LQKENI. This CDR3 has 16 residues. In DNA form, the CDR3 reads TGTGCCAGCTCGCCCCTCGGGACAGGTGGTAGGTTTGAAGCTTTCTTT. It encodes CASSPLGTGGRFEAFF. The full variable domain, with the rest looked up from reference TRBV18 and TRBJ1-1, is NAGVMQNPRHLVRRRGQEARLRCSPMKGHSHVYWYRQLPEEGLKFMVYLQKENIIDESGMPKERFSAEFPKEGPSILRIQQVVRGDSAAYFCASSPLGTGGRFEAFFGQGTRLTVV.

The rearrangement links TRBV6-5 to TRBJ2-2, with 7 bases lining up with TRBD2. This CDR3 has 16 amino acids. Germline CDR1 reads MNHEY; CDR2 reads SVGAGI. The junction had 1 base not matched to a gene; V was cut back by 0 bases and J by 0 bases. This CDR3 reads CASSYSLAANTGELFF. The CDR3 DNA reads TGTGCCAGCAGTTACTCCCTAGCGGCGAACACCGGGGAGCTGTTTTTT.